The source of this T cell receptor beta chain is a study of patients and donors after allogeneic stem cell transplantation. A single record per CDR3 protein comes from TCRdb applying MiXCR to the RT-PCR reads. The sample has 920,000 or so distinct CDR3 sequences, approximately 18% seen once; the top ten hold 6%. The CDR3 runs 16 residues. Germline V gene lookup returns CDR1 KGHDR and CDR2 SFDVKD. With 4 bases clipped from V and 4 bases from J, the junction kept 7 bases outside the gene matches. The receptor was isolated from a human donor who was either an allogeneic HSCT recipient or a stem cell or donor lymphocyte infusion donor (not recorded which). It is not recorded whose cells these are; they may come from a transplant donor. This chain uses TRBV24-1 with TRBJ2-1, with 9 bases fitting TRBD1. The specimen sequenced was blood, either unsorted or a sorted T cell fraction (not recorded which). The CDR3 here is CATSDNPGQGYNEQFF. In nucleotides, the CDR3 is TGTGCCACCAGTGACAATCCGGGACAGGGTTACAATGAGCAGTTCTTC.